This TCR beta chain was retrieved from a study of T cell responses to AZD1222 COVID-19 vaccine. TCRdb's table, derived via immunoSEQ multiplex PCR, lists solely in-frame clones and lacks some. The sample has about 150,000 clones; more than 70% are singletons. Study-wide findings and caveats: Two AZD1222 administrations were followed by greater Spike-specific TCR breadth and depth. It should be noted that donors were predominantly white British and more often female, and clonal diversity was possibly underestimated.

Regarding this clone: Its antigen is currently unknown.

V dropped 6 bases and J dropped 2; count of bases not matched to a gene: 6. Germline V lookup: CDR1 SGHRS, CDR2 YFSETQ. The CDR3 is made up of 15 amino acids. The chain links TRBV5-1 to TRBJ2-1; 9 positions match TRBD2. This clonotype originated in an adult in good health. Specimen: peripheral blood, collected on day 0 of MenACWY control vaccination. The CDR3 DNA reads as TGCGCCAGCACCGAAAGGACTAGCGCCTACAATGAGCAGTTCTTC. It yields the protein CASTERTSAYNEQFF.